Listed here are 20 T cell receptor beta chains from one sample, sequenced in a study of a mutant IDH1 vaccine in newly diagnosed glioma. The data were produced by immunoSEQ multiplex PCR, yet TCRdb's version contains in-frame clones alone and is incomplete. The sample lists approximately 92,000 clones, around 80% occurring once. Time point meaning: baseline, week 1 (first vaccination visit). The treatment was: pre-vaccination baseline after standard-of-care therapy. The sequences come from PBMCs, collected from a glioma patient treated with radiotherapy, temozolomide or both. These receptors were taken from a man in his forties with glioma.

This clone showed up just a few times. V is TRBV30 and J is TRBJ1-5, with 10 nucleotides matching TRBD1. Trimming cost V 2 bases and J 2 bases; bases outside gene matches: 12. The CDR3 sequence is 18 residues long. Germline V gene data show CDR1 as GTSNPN and CDR2 as SVGIG (reference sequence). Here the CDR3 reads CAWSRRGTGALGNQPQHF. DNA of the CDR3: TGTGCCTGGAGTAGACGGGGGACAGGGGCCCTAGGCAATCAGCCCCAGCATTTT.

The chain recombines TRBV29-1 with TRBJ2-3, with D tentatively TRBD1 or TRBD2 (5 bases each). This CDR3 contains 11 residues. Germline V CDR1 and CDR2: SQVTM, ANQGSEA. V was cut by 6 bases and J by 3 bases, with 7 bases left in between. CDR3 coding DNA: TGCAGCGTATGGGGGACAGATACGCAGTATTTT. Translated, it gives CSVWGTDTQYF.

This chain connects TRBV11-1 to TRBJ2-5; D not resolved. The V end lost 1 base, the J end lost 5 bases, and 8 bases lay between the germline ends. Germline V CDR1 and CDR2: SGHAT, FQDESV (reference sequence). The CDR3 consists of 13 residues. For the CDR3, the DNA is TGTGCCAGCAGCTTAGGCCGGGTGGAGACCCAGTACTTC. Translated: CASSLGRVETQYF.

This clone turned up a few times. V gene TRBV4-3 combines with J gene TRBJ2-7, with 11 positions matching TRBD1. V was pared by 4 bases and J by 4 bases, with 6 bases of the junction left unmatched. The V gene's germline CDR1 is LGHNA and CDR2 YSLEER. The CDR3 loop spans 15 amino acids. CDR3 residues: CASSPGQGATYEQYF. CDR3 DNA: TGCGCCAGCAGCCCTGGACAGGGGGCGACTTACGAGCAGTACTTC.

The rearrangement links TRBV27 to TRBJ1-6; D ambiguous. There are 16 residues in the CDR3. Germline CDR1 MNHEY, CDR2 SMNVEV (reference sequence). Trimming stripped 2 bases from V and 10 bases from J, with 18 bases between. The chain's CDR3 is CASSLTRDLRTSPLHF. The DNA for the CDR3 is TGTGCCAGCAGTTTAACCCGGGATCTGAGGACGTCACCCCTCCACTTT.

This rearrangement joins TRBV10-3 to TRBJ1-1; TRBD1 matches at 8 bases. With V trimmed by 10 bases and J by 3 bases, 10 bases remained unmatched. Per germline, CDR1 ENHRY and CDR2 SYGVKD. This CDR3 is 14 amino acids long. CDR3 nucleotide sequence: TGTGCCACATCAAACAGGGGGTCCGACACTGAAGCTTTCTTT. Its translation is CATSNRGSDTEAFF.

The chain recombines TRBV27 with TRBJ2-3; D remains ambiguous. Germline-derived CDR1 and CDR2 are MNHEY and SMNVEV (reference sequence). V was shortened by 2 bases and J by 2 bases, with 2 bases between the two germline ends. The CDR3 is made up of 12 amino acids. CDR3 bases: TGTGCCAGCAGTTTAGACACAGATACGCAGTATTTT. As protein: CASSLDTDTQYF.

The chain joins TRBV7-2 to TRBJ1-4, with TRBD1 matching over 8 bases. Germline values: CDR1 SGHTA, CDR2 FQGNSA. V lost 5 bases to trimming and J lost 8 bases; unmatched junction nucleotides: 4. The CDR3 is 13 residues long. The CDR3: CASSATGEEKLFF. The CDR3 bases are TGTGCCAGCAGCGCGACAGGGGAGGAAAAACTGTTTTTT.

This rearrangement joins TRBV15 to TRBJ1-5; D not resolved. In germline, CDR1 is LNHNV, CDR2 YYDKDF (reference sequence). The CDR3 runs 15 residues. Trimming removed 4 bases from V and 0 bases from J, with 10 bases in between. CDR3 region: CATSTTPYSNQPQHF. The CDR3 DNA follows: TGTGCCACCAGCACTACCCCGTATAGCAATCAGCCCCAGCATTTT.

This clone was observed once. The CDR3 spells CASSPGPTDTQYF. In DNA form, the CDR3 reads TGTGCCAGCAGCCCCGGCCCCACAGATACGCAGTATTTT. The J gene is TRBJ2-3, the V gene TRBV4-2; no definite D call. CDR1 and CDR2 from the germline V gene are LGHNA and YNFKEQ. Trimming stripped 4 bases from V and 2 bases from J, with 7 bases between. CDR3 length equals 13 residues.

The J gene is TRBJ2-5, the V gene TRBV7-2, with 9 bases that match TRBD2. The CDR3 extends over 14 amino acids. The V gene end was trimmed by 5 bases and the J gene end by 5 bases; junction bases not matched to a gene: 6. From germline, CDR1 is SGHTA and CDR2 FQGNSA. CDR3 DNA sequence: TGTGCCAGCAGCCCTACTACTAGCGGGGAGACCCAGTACTTC. This translates into CASSPTTSGETQYF.

The chain combines TRBV5-1 with TRBJ2-5; no clear D gene. Trimming left V 2 bases short and J 1 base short, with 9 bases between. CDR3 length equals 14 residues. Looked up from germline, CDR1 is SGHRS and CDR2 is YFSETQ. The CDR3 sequence: CASSLTGPQETQYF. The CDR3 coding sequence is TGCGCCAGCAGCTTAACCGGGCCCCAAGAGACCCAGTACTTC.

The chain employs TRBV4-1 and TRBJ1-6; perhaps TRBD1 as D (6 bases). The V gene lost 1 base and the J gene lost 8 bases, with 15 bases spanning the gap. The CDR3 loop spans 16 amino acids. The germline gives CDR1 MGHRA, CDR2 YSYEKL. The CDR3 loop is CASSQGNRVEDSPLHF. Written as DNA, the CDR3 is TGCGCCAGCAGCCAAGGCAACAGGGTCGAAGATTCACCCCTCCACTTT.

V gene TRBV27 combines with J gene TRBJ2-2, with TRBD1 as a possible D gene (5 bases). CDR1 is MNHEY and CDR2 is SMNVEV in the germline V gene (reference sequence). The CDR3 length is 14 residues. The V end was cut by 3 bases, the J end by 5 bases, with 10 bases between. The CDR3: CASSLSQGTGELFF. Written as DNA, the CDR3 is TGTGCCAGCAGTTTGAGTCAGGGTACCGGGGAGCTGTTTTTT.

The V gene is TRBV7-9, the J gene TRBJ2-1, with D perhaps matching TRBD2 (5 bases). V lost 5 bases, J lost 10 bases, and 12 bases lay in between. The CDR3 spans 12 residues. CDR1 SEHNR and CDR2 FQNEAQ come from the germline V gene (reference sequence). The CDR3 protein is CASSPEGWEQFF. The DNA of the CDR3 is TGTGCCAGCAGCCCCGAGGGTTGGGAGCAGTTCTTC.

The chain couples TRBV6-1 to TRBJ1-5; D is possibly TRBD1 (5 bases). Between the trimmed V and J ends, which lost 6 bases and 4 bases, there was a span of 7 bases. CDR3 length equals 12 residues. CDR1 is MNHNS and CDR2 is SASEGT in the germline V gene. The CDR3 loop is CASRNRNQPQHF. CDR3 DNA: TGTGCCAGCAGGAACAGGAATCAGCCCCAGCATTTT.

CDR3 bases: TGTGCCAGCGGCCCCCTAGCGGGAGGGTTCGATGAGCAGTTCTTC. It is translated as CASGPLAGGFDEQFF. The chain has TRBV28 and TRBJ2-1, with 12 nucleotides matching TRBD2. The CDR3 sequence is 15 residues long. CDR1 is MDHEN, CDR2 SYDVKM, per germline. Trimming cost V 8 bases and J 8 bases; bases outside gene matches: 10. The entire variable domain, with the rest obtained from reference TRBV28 and TRBJ2-1, is as follows: DVKVTQSSRYLVKRTGEKVFLECVQDMDHENMFWYRQDPGLGLRLIYFSYDVKMKEKGDIPEGYSVSREKKERFSLILESASTNQTSMYLCASGPLAGGFDEQFFGPGTRLTVL.

The chain joins TRBV5-1 to TRBJ1-2; a weak D match, TRBD1 (6 bases). The CDR3 contains 15 residues. The germline V gene encodes CDR1 SGHRS and CDR2 YFSETQ. V was shortened by 0 bases and J by 2 bases, with 11 bases between the two germline ends. The DNA of the CDR3 is TGCGCCAGCAGCTTGGCCCTCGGACAGAACTATGGCTACACCTTC. Protein: CASSLALGQNYGYTF.

This chain connects TRBV5-6 to TRBJ1-3; 10 nucleotides match TRBD1. The CDR3 has 17 amino acids. J gave up 4 bases and V 0 bases, and 7 bases lay outside the gene matches. CDR1 and CDR2 (germline): SGHDT, YYEEEE. The CDR3 DNA reads as TGTGCCAGCAGCTTGGCCTCCGGGACAGGGGCAGGAAACACCATATATTTT. Its translation is CASSLASGTGAGNTIYF.

CDR3 sequence (DNA): TGTGCCAGCAGCTGGGACAGGGGACCCTACGAGCAGTACTTC. Amino acids: CASSWDRGPYEQYF. The chain links TRBV7-2 to TRBJ2-7; 10 bases fit TRBD1. The junction had 2 bases not matched to a gene; V was cut back by 4 bases and J by 2 bases. The CDR3 loop spans 14 amino acids. Per the germline V gene, CDR1 is SGHTA and CDR2 is FQGNSA.